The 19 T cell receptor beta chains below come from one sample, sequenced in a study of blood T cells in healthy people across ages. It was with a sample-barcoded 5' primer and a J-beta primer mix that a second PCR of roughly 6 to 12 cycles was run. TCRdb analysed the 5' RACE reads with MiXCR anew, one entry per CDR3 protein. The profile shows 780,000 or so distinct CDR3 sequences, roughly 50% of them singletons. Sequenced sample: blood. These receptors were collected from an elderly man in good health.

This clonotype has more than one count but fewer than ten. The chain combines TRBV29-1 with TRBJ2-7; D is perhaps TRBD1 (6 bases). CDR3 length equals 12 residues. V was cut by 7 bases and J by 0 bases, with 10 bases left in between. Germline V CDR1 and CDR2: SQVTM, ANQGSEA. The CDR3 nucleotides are TGCAGCGCGCGACAGGACTCCTACGAGCAGTACTTC. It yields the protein CSARQDSYEQYF.

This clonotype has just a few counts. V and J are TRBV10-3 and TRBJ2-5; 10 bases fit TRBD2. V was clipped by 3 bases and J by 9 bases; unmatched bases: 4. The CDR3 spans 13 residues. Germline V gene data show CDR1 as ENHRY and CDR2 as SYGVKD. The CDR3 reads CAISDQRGGAQYF. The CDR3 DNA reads TGTGCCATCAGTGATCAGCGGGGGGGAGCCCAGTACTTC.

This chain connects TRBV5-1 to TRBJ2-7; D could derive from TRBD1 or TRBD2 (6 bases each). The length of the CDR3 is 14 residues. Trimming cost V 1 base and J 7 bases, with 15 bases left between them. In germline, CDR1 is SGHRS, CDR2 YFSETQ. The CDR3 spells CASSLRGPTDEQYF. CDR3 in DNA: TGCGCCAGCAGCTTGCGGGGGCCCACCGATGAGCAGTACTTC.

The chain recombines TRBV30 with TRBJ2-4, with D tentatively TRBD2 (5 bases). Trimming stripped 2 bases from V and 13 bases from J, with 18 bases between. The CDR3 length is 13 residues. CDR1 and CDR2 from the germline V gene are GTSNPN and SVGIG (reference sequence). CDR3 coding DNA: TGTGCCTGGAGTTCTAGGGCCGGAGAGCGGCAGTACTTC. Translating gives CAWSSRAGERQYF.

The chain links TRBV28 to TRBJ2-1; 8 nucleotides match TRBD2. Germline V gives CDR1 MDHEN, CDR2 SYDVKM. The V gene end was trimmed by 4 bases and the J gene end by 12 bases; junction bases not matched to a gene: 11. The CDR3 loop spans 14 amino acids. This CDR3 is CASSSDSGTIRQFF. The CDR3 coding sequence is TGTGCCAGCAGTTCCGATAGCGGGACGATCCGGCAGTTCTTC.

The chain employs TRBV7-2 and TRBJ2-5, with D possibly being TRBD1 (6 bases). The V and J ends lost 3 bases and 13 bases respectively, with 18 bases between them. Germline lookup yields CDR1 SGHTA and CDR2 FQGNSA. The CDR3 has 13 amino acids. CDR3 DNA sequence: TGTGCCAGCAGCTTCCGCAGGGGAGAGACTCTGTACTTC. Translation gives CASSFRRGETLYF.

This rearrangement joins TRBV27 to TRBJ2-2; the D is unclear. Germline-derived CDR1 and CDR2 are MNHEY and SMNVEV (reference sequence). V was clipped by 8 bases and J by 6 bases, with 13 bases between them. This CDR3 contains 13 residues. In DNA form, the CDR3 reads TGTGCCAGCGGTAGTAGGGTAGCCGGGGAGCTGTTTTTT. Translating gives CASGSRVAGELFF.

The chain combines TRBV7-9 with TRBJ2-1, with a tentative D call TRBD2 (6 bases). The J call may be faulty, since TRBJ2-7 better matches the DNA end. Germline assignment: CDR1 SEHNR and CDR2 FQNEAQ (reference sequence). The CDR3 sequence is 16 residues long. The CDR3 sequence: CASRKRRESSYNEQYF. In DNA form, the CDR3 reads TGTGCCAGCAGAAAAAGGAGGGAGAGCTCCTACAATGAGCAGTACTTC.

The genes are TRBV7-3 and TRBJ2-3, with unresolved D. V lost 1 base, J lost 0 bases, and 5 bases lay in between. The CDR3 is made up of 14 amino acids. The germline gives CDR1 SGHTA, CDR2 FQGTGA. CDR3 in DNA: TGTGCCAGCAGCTTAATCCCGAGCACAGATACGCAGTATTTT. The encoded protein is CASSLIPSTDTQYF.

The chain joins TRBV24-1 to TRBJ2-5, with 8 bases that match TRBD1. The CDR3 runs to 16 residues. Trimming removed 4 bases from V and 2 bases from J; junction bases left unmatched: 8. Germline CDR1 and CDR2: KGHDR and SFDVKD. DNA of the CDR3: TGTGCCACCAGTGAGGCCGGACAGGGCCCTCAAGAGACCCAGTACTTC. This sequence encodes CATSEAGQGPQETQYF.

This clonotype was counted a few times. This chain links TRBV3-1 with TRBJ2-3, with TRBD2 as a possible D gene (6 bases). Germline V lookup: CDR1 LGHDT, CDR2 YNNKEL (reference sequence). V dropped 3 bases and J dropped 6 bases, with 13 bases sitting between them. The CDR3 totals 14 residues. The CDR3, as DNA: TGTGCCAGCAGCCAGCATACCCTAGCGGATACGCAGTATTTT. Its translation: CASSQHTLADTQYF.

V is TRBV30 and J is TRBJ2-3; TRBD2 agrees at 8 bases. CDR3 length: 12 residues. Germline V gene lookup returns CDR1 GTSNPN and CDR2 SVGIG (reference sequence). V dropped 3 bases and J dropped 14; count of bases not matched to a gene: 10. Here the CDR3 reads CAWRLISGVAYF. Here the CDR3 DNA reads TGTGCCTGGAGGTTGATTAGCGGGGTCGCGTATTTT. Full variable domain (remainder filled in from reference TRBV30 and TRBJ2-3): SQTIHQWPATLVQPVGSPLSLECTVEGTSNPNLYWYRQAAGRGLQLLFYSVGIGQISSEVPQNLSASRPQDRQFILSSKKLLLSDSGFYLCAWRLISGVAYFGPGTRLTVL.

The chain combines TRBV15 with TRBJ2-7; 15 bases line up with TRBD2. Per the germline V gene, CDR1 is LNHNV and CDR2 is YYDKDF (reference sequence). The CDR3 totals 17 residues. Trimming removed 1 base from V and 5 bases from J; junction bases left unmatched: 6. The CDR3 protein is CATSRVGGLAGGNEQYF. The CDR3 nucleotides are TGTGCCACCAGCAGAGTTGGGGGACTAGCGGGAGGCAACGAGCAGTACTTC.

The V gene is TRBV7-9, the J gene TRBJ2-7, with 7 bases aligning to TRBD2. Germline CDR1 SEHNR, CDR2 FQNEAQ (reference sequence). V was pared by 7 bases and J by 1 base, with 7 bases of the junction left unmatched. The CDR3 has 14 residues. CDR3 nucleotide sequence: TGTGCCAGCACCCACGGCGGGAGTTCCTACGAGCAGTACTTC. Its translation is CASTHGGSSYEQYF.

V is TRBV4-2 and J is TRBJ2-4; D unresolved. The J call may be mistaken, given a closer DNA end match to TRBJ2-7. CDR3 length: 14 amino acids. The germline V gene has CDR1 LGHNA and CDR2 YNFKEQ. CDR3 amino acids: CASSQVWTSDEQYF. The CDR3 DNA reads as TGTGCCAGCAGCCAAGTCTGGACCTCAGACGAGCAGTACTTC.

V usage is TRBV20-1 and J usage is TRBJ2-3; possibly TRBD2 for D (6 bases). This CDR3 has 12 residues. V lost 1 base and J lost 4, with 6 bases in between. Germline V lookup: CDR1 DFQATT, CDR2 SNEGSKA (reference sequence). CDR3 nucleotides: TGCAGTGCTAGAGGGGAGGCAGATACGCAGTATTTT. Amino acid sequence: CSARGEADTQYF.

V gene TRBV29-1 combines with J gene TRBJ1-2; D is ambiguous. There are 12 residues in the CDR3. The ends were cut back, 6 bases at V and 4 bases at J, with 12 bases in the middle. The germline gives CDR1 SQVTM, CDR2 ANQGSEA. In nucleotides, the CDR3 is TGCAGCGTACCCGACACCGCCTATGGCTACACCTTC. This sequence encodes CSVPDTAYGYTF.

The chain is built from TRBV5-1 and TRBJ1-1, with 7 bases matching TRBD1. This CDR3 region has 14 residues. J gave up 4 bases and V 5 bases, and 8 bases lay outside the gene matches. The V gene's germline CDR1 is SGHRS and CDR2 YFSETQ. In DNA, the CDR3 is TGCGCCAGCAGACTTTTAACAGGGGTCACTGAAGCTTTCTTT. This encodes CASRLLTGVTEAFF.

The CDR3 region is CASSRAESSYNEQYF. The DNA of the CDR3 is TGTGCCAGCAGTCGAGCGGAAAGCTCCTACAATGAGCAGTACTTC. The chain has TRBV27 and TRBJ2-7, with D possibly being TRBD2 (5 bases). Germline assignment: CDR1 MNHEY and CDR2 SMNVEV (reference sequence). CDR3 size: 15 residues. Trimming removed 5 bases from V and 7 bases from J, with 21 bases in between.